This TCR beta chain was identified in a study of Ad26.COV2.S vaccination and SARS-CoV-2 variants. The protocol was immunoSEQ multiplex PCR, while the TCRdb copy is restricted to in-frame clones and leaves out a portion. This sample carries about 390,000 clones, approximately 90% of them seen once, and the ten largest clones take under 2%. Treatment in this sample: some 20 received Ad26.COV2.S at low or high dose, single or two shots; roughly 5 received placebo; per-sample allocation not given. Material that was analyzed had been drawn on day 63 after the first vaccine or placebo injection. Germline CDR1 MDHEN, CDR2 SYDVKM. Trimming left V 5 bases short and J 7 bases short, with 15 bases between. CDR3 length: 13 amino acids.

The sequenced sample was peripheral blood, obtained in a trial of Ad26.COV2.S vaccine versus placebo. This clonotype originated in a person aged 18-65 years who received the Ad26.COV2.S COVID-19 vaccine or a placebo. The chain is built from TRBV28 and TRBJ2-7; tentative D call: TRBD1 (5 bases). The chain's CDR3 is CASSVGAPVEQYF. The CDR3 DNA reads TGTGCCAGCAGTGTAGGGGCGCCGGTAGAGCAGTACTTC.